This T cell receptor (beta chain) was sequenced in a study of blood T cell repertoires in COVID-19. For the study at large: Specimens from acute and convalescent COVID-19 originated in the United States, Italy and Spain. T cells, B-cell-depleted T cells, or PBMCs supplied cDNA or gDNA.

Sequencing used immunoSEQ multiplex PCR; TCRdb keeps in-frame clones, though not all of them. The data show 78,000 or so clones, about 89% seen once. The junction had 9 bases not matched to a gene; V was cut back by 8 bases and J by 0 bases. Germline assignment: CDR1 LNHDA and CDR2 SQIVND (reference sequence). The CDR3 contains 16 residues. The source of this sequence is a man aged 50 or older with active or convalescent COVID-19. This chain links TRBV19 with TRBJ1-5; 8 bases are shared with TRBD1. Input material: peripheral blood. CDR3 in DNA: TGTGCCAGTCTCTCCGGGACAGGTTATAGCAATCAGCCCCAGCATTTT. Translation: CASLSGTGYSNQPQHF.